Below are 31 T cell receptor beta chains sequenced from a single sample in a study of blood T cell repertoires in COVID-19. The repertoire was sequenced with immunoSEQ multiplex PCR; TCRdb's copy has only in-frame clones and lacks some. In the table there are approximately 37,000 clones, around 90% of which are singletons. The sequenced sample consisted of peripheral blood. Every receptor here comes from a woman at least 80 years old with acute or convalescent COVID-19.

The chain recombines TRBV5-1 with TRBJ1-4; D remains ambiguous. The CDR3 extends over 14 amino acids. Germline CDR1 and CDR2: SGHRS and YFSETQ. V was cut by 0 bases and J by 3 bases, with 6 bases left in between. CDR3 DNA: TGCGCCAGCAGCTTGGGTAGCTCTAATGAAAAACTGTTTTTT. Its translation: CASSLGSSNEKLFF.

The chain uses TRBV19 and TRBJ1-5, with 9 bases aligning to TRBD1. The CDR3 length is 15 residues. With V trimmed by 6 bases and J by 6 bases, 9 bases remained unmatched. Germline values: CDR1 LNHDA, CDR2 SQIVND (reference sequence). The CDR3 DNA is TGTGCCAGTAGACAACCGGGACAGGGAGGTCAGCCCCAGCATTTT. Translation gives CASRQPGQGGQPQHF.

The chain combines TRBV5-1 with TRBJ2-5; D may be TRBD1 (6 bases). Germline CDR1 and CDR2: SGHRS and YFSETQ. This CDR3 spans 14 amino acids. V was clipped by 4 bases and J by 5 bases, with 15 bases between them. This CDR3 reads CASSTQGLQETQYF. The DNA for the CDR3 is TGCGCCAGCAGCACGCAGGGGCTCCAGGAGACCCAGTACTTC.

The V gene is TRBV18, the J gene TRBJ1-1; D is uncertain. This CDR3 is 13 amino acids long. V lost 4 bases to trimming and J lost 0 bases, with 6 bases between them. Germline CDR1 reads KGHSH; CDR2 reads LQKENI. The CDR3 coding sequence is TGTGCCAGCTCACAGGCGGTGAACACTGAAGCTTTCTTT. Its translation is CASSQAVNTEAFF.

The chain joins TRBV24-1 to TRBJ1-2, with D maybe TRBD1 (5 bases). V lost 4 bases and J 1 base, leaving 9 bases between the germline ends. This CDR3 has 14 amino acids. Germline V CDR1 and CDR2: KGHDR, SFDVKD. The CDR3 spells CATSEAGYNYGYTF. CDR3 nucleotides: TGTGCCACCAGTGAGGCAGGGTATAACTATGGCTACACCTTC.

This clone was seen a single time. The J gene is TRBJ2-3, the V gene TRBV2; 7 nucleotides match TRBD1. The V and J ends lost 0 bases and 2 bases, in that order; junction bases with no gene match: 5. CDR1 and CDR2 (germline): SNHLY, FYNNEI. The CDR3 is made up of 16 amino acids. The CDR3 nucleotides are TGTGCCAGCAGTGAAGCCGGACAGGTTAACACAGATACGCAGTATTTT. Translation: CASSEAGQVNTDTQYF.

The chain employs TRBV2 and TRBJ1-5; weak D call: TRBD1 (6 bases). The germline V gene has CDR1 SNHLY and CDR2 FYNNEI. The CDR3 loop spans 14 amino acids. The germline V and J ends were trimmed by 4 bases and 4 bases, with 11 bases remaining between them. CDR3 coding DNA: TGTGCCAGCAGTGTACAGGGTGGAAATCAGCCCCAGCATTTT. Protein: CASSVQGGNQPQHF.

V is TRBV7-2 and J is TRBJ1-1, with 8 bases aligning to TRBD1. V gave up 7 bases and J gave up 2 bases; unmatched junction bases: 3. The CDR3 extends over 13 amino acids. The V gene's germline CDR1 is SGHTA and CDR2 FQGNSA. The CDR3 loop is CASKGQANTEAFF. The CDR3 bases are TGTGCCAGCAAGGGACAGGCCAACACTGAAGCTTTCTTT. Using reference TRBV7-2 and TRBJ1-1 for the parts outside the CDR3, the full variable domain is GAGVSQSPSNKVTEKGKDVELRCDPISGHTALYWYRQSLGQGLEFLIYFQGNSAPDKSGLPSDRFSAERTGGSVSTLTIQRTQQEDSAVYLCASKGQANTEAFFGQGTRLTVV.

This chain joins TRBV5-4 and TRBJ2-7, with 11 bases identical to TRBD1. Germline-derived CDR1 and CDR2 are SGHNT and YYREEE (reference sequence). J lost 7 bases, V lost 5 bases, and 14 bases had no gene match. The CDR3 extends over 16 amino acids. The DNA of the CDR3 is TGTGCCAGCAGTCTTCATTTTGGGACAGGGGGTCAAGAGCAGTACTTC. Translation gives CASSLHFGTGGQEQYF.

The V and J genes are TRBV29-1 and TRBJ1-2; D unclear. This CDR3 spans 13 amino acids. CDR1 and CDR2 from the germline V gene are SQVTM and ANQGSEA. V was shortened by 3 bases and J by 3 bases, with 11 bases between the two germline ends. CDR3 region: CSVDNMEDYGYTF. CDR3 sequence (DNA): TGCAGCGTTGATAATATGGAGGACTATGGCTACACCTTC. Full variable domain (rest looked up from reference TRBV29-1 and TRBJ1-2): SAVISQKPSRDICQRGTSLTIQCQVDSQVTMMFWYRQQPGQSLTLIATANQGSEATYESGFVIDKFPISRPNLTFSTLTVSNMSPEDSSIYLCSVDNMEDYGYTFGSGTRLTVV.

The chain uses TRBV5-1 and TRBJ2-1; 8 bases map to TRBD2. Germline trimming cut 7 bases from V and 6 bases from J; bases unmatched to any gene: 15. The germline gives CDR1 SGHRS, CDR2 YFSETQ. CDR3 length: 16 amino acids. Here the CDR3 DNA reads TGCGCCAGCCGTAATCTCGGGGGGGAGAGTCCCAATGAGCAGTTCTTC. Protein sequence: CASRNLGGESPNEQFF.

The V gene is TRBV5-1, the J gene TRBJ1-2; no definite D call. Trimming removed 4 bases at V and 7 bases at J, with 20 bases between. In germline, CDR1 is SGHRS, CDR2 YFSETQ. This CDR3 spans 15 amino acids. The CDR3 DNA follows: TGCGCCAGCAGCCCAGGCTCGGCAGAACCTCTTGGCTACACCTTC. As protein: CASSPGSAEPLGYTF.

The chain has TRBV7-2 and TRBJ2-7, with D possibly being TRBD1 (5 bases). There are 14 residues in the CDR3. The V gene's germline CDR1 is SGHTA and CDR2 FQGNSA. Deletions cut 1 base from V and 3 bases from J, with 10 bases between. CDR3 amino acids: CASSLVWQGYEQYF. CDR3 in DNA: TGTGCCAGCAGCTTAGTCTGGCAGGGCTACGAGCAGTACTTC.

In its sample, this clone was seen once. The chain carries TRBV15 and TRBJ1-1; D gene uncertain. This CDR3 has 13 residues. From germline, CDR1 is LNHNV and CDR2 YYDKDF (reference sequence). The V gene lost 1 base and the J gene lost 1 base, with 4 bases spanning the gap. The CDR3 here is CATSRGRNTEAFF. In DNA, the CDR3 is TGTGCCACCAGCAGAGGGAGGAACACTGAAGCTTTCTTT.

The V gene is TRBV5-1, the J gene TRBJ1-1, with a tentative D call TRBD1 (6 bases). The V gene's germline CDR1 is SGHRS and CDR2 YFSETQ. V gave up 3 bases and J gave up 1 base, with 10 bases separating them. CDR3 size: 14 residues. The DNA of the CDR3 is TGCGCCAGCAGCTCCGGACAGTCGAACACTGAAGCTTTCTTT. It specifies CASSSGQSNTEAFF.

The chain employs TRBV7-8 and TRBJ1-4; D gene ambiguous. CDR3 length: 15 amino acids. Germline V gene lookup returns CDR1 SGHVS and CDR2 FQNEAQ. V was cut by 5 bases and J by 6 bases, with 16 bases left in between. CDR3 loop: CASSPPSGSDEKLFF. The CDR3 nucleotides are TGTGCCAGCAGCCCACCGAGTGGTAGTGATGAAAAACTGTTTTTT.

This chain connects TRBV4-1 to TRBJ1-1; 12 nucleotides match TRBD1. The CDR3 length is 14 residues. V trimming: 3 bases; J trimming: 4 bases; junction bases outside the gene matches: 0. The germline gives CDR1 MGHRA, CDR2 YSYEKL. CDR3 sequence reads: CASSQGQGATEAFF. The CDR3 region has the DNA TGCGCCAGCAGCCAGGGACAGGGGGCCACTGAAGCTTTCTTT.

V is TRBV6-1 and J is TRBJ1-3; 10 bases match TRBD1. The ends lost 4 bases at V and 2 bases at J; junction bases unmatched: 5. The CDR3 extends over 16 amino acids. CDR1 is MNHNS, CDR2 SASEGT, per germline. CDR3 DNA sequence: TGTGCCAGCAGTGGTAGACAGGGGGCAGCTGGAAACACCATATATTTT. Translating it yields CASSGRQGAAGNTIYF.

The chain links TRBV2 to TRBJ1-2, with no clear D. The length of the CDR3 is 13 residues. Germline V gene data show CDR1 as SNHLY and CDR2 as FYNNEI. Between the trimmed V and J ends, which lost 6 bases and 3 bases, there was a span of 11 bases. Here the CDR3 reads CASSDTAYYGYTF. The DNA for the CDR3 is TGTGCCAGCAGCGATACAGCATACTATGGCTACACCTTC.

The table lists this clone with a few counts. This chain connects TRBV3-1 (or the pseudogene TRBV3-2) to TRBJ1-2; D is uncertain. The CDR3 has 15 residues. Trimming left V 1 base short and J 2 bases short, with 11 bases between. CDR1 LGHDT and CDR2 YNNKEL come from the germline V gene (reference sequence). For the CDR3, the DNA is TGTGCCAGCAGCCAAGGCAGTGCCAGGAACTATGGCTACACCTTC. Its protein product is CASSQGSARNYGYTF.

This chain uses TRBV18 with TRBJ1-4; possible D gene TRBD1, 6 bases. This CDR3 is 15 amino acids long. Germline CDR1 reads KGHSH; CDR2 reads LQKENI. The V end was cut by 2 bases, the J end by 7 bases, with 14 bases between. The CDR3 DNA sequence: TGTGCCAGCTCACCATTCCGGGACAAATCTGAAAAACTGTTTTTT. Translating it yields CASSPFRDKSEKLFF.

The chain recombines TRBV29-1 with TRBJ1-1, with 8 bases fitting TRBD1. The CDR3 runs to 13 residues. After removal of 6 bases from V and 1 base from J, the junction contained 4 bases not matched to a gene. Germline V gene data show CDR1 as SQVTM and CDR2 as ANQGSEA. CDR3 bases: TGCAGCGTGGAGGGACAGGCGAACACTGAAGCTTTCTTT. This encodes CSVEGQANTEAFF.

This sequence joins TRBV6-2 or TRBV6-3 and TRBJ1-1; TRBD1 matches 7 bases. The CDR3 totals 13 residues. Germline CDR1 reads MNHEY; CDR2 reads SVGEGT. V shed 6 bases, J shed 5 bases, and the junction held 6 bases outside the gene matches. The CDR3 region is CASSGDSQTEAFF. In DNA form, the CDR3 reads TGTGCCAGCAGCGGGGACAGTCAAACTGAAGCTTTCTTT.

As regards this clone: Other DNA sequences from this sample encode an identical CDR3 as well. The chain has TRBV6-5 and TRBJ1-5; D possibly corresponds to TRBD1 (6 bases). This CDR3 contains 14 residues. The germline V gene encodes CDR1 MNHEY and CDR2 SVGAGI. Deletions cut 2 bases from V and 4 bases from J, with 9 bases between. As DNA, the CDR3 is TGTGCCAGCAGTTACAGGGGGGGGAATCAGCCCCAGCATTTT. Encoded protein: CASSYRGGNQPQHF.

CDR3 loop: CASSYPAGQGKNTEAFF. CDR3 sequence (DNA): TGTGCCAGCAGCTACCCAGCCGGACAGGGTAAGAACACTGAAGCTTTCTTT. This chain connects TRBV7-9 to TRBJ1-1; 8 bases line up with TRBD1. Germline V gene lookup returns CDR1 SEHNR and CDR2 FQNEAQ (reference sequence). V was pared by 4 bases and J by 1 base, with 11 bases of the junction left unmatched. This CDR3 comprises 17 residues.

This sequence joins TRBV9 and TRBJ2-7; 8 bases fit TRBD2. The CDR3 length is 15 residues. Trimming took 2 bases from V and 1 from J; bases not matched to a gene: 5. Germline values: CDR1 SGDLS, CDR2 YYNGEE. CDR3 bases: TGTGCCAGCAGCGTCGGCGGGGGGTTTTCCTACGAGCAGTACTTC. It specifies CASSVGGGFSYEQYF.

V is TRBV5-1 and J is TRBJ2-3; TRBD1 matches 8 bases. Germline trimming cut 9 bases from V and 3 bases from J; bases unmatched to any gene: 9. The CDR3 has 14 residues. Germline CDR1 reads SGHRS; CDR2 reads YFSETQ. DNA for the CDR3: TGCGCCACCGGACAGGGATCGACGACAGATACGCAGTATTTT. Translating it yields CATGQGSTTDTQYF. The whole variable domain, remainder taken from reference TRBV5-1 and TRBJ2-3, is KAGVTQTPRYLIKTRGQQVTLSCSPISGHRSVSWYQQTPGQGLQFLFEYFSETQRNKGNFPGRFSGRQFSNSRSEMNVSTLELGDSALYLCATGQGSTTDTQYFGPGTRLTVL.

The V and J genes are TRBV4-2 and TRBJ2-3; TRBD1 matches 8 bases. The CDR3 is 16 residues long. The germline gives CDR1 LGHNA, CDR2 YNFKEQ. V lost 1 base and J lost 4; bases outside the gene matches: 7. CDR3 loop: CASSQGLGQGSDTQYF. CDR3 DNA sequence: TGTGCCAGCAGCCAAGGGCTAGGACAGGGCTCAGATACGCAGTATTTT.

The CDR3 nucleotides read TGCGCCAGCAGCCCCGATTCAGGGGGCGCCTACGAGCAGTACTTC. Residues: CASSPDSGGAYEQYF. J is TRBJ2-7 and V is TRBV5-1, with 8 bases matching TRBD1. The CDR3 extends over 15 amino acids. V dropped 4 bases and J dropped 2; count of bases not matched to a gene: 8. Germline CDR1 SGHRS, CDR2 YFSETQ.

The gene calls are TRBV11-1 and TRBJ2-5, with 7 bases fitting TRBD1. CDR1 and CDR2 (germline): SGHAT, FQDESV (reference sequence). Trimming at V came to 6 bases and at J to 7 bases, leaving 14 bases not matched to a gene. The CDR3 is 15 amino acids. For the CDR3, the DNA is TGTGCCAGCAGTTTCGGGCGAGGGGGCGGAGGGACCCAGTACTTC. Translation: CASSFGRGGGGTQYF.

In the case of this clone: The germline gene is not matched at one end of the junction; a read error may be the cause. This chain links TRBV7-7 with TRBJ2-2; 12 nucleotides match TRBD2. Per germline, CDR1 SSHAT and CDR2 FNYEAQ (reference sequence). The CDR3 has 15 residues. Here the CDR3 reads CASSRGLAGTGELFF. CDR3 nucleotides: TGTGCTAGCAGCCGGGGACTAGCGGGTACCGGGGAGCTGTTTTTT. Drawing the rest from reference TRBV7-7 and TRBJ2-2, the complete variable domain is GAGVSQSPRYKVTKRGQDVTLRCDPISSHATLYWYQQALGQGPEFLTYFNYEAQPDKSGLPSDRFSAERPEGSISTLTIQRTEQRDSAMYRCASSRGLAGTGELFFGEGSRLTVL.